One sample yielded the 17 T cell receptor beta chains listed below, sequenced in a study of CD8 T cells in ankylosing spondylitis (dated by TCRdb to about 2017). Study-wide findings and limitations: A TCR beta motif of seven or eight highly homologous amino acid variants appeared characteristic of blood from ankylosing spondylitis patients.

The library was generated by 5' RACE. The run used an Illumina HiSeq 2500. TCRdb took the public reads, trimmed them with fastp at Q25, ran MiXCR for clone calling and kept in-frame beta chains. Here each entry gathers all rows of one CDR3 protein and keeps the most common genes and DNA. The sample table shows about 220,000 distinct CDR3 sequences, and about 7% are seen once. The top ten hold approximately 15% of the sample. No cognate antigen is known for these TCRs. Sequences were obtained from blood, either unsorted or a sorted T cell fraction (not recorded which). These receptors were collected from a male donor with ankylosing spondylitis.

Only a few counts were recorded for this clonotype. The CDR3 reads CSAPTEPYEQYF. In nucleotides, the CDR3 is TGCAGTGCCCCGACAGAACCCTACGAGCAGTACTTC. The chain uses TRBV20-1 and TRBJ2-7, with D perhaps TRBD1 (5 bases). Germline V gives CDR1 DFQATT, CDR2 SNEGSKA (reference sequence). V gave up 6 bases and J gave up 2 bases, with 11 bases separating them. The CDR3 covers 12 residues.

This clonotype was observed many times. V is TRBV5-1 and J is TRBJ2-7; 11 bases fit TRBD2. This CDR3 comprises 14 residues. The germline V gene encodes CDR1 SGHRS and CDR2 YFSETQ. V dropped 1 base and J dropped 7; count of bases not matched to a gene: 4. The CDR3 region is CASSLPLAGGEQYF. CDR3 sequence (DNA): TGCGCCAGCAGCTTGCCCCTAGCGGGAGGTGAGCAGTACTTC.

This clonotype was seen a few times. This rearrangement joins TRBV7-9 to TRBJ2-5, with D perhaps TRBD2 (6 bases). This CDR3 spans 12 amino acids. Trimming left V 0 bases short and J 9 bases short, with 8 bases between. Germline V gives CDR1 SEHNR, CDR2 FQNEAQ (reference sequence). The CDR3 sequence is CASSLARESQYF. The DNA of the CDR3 is TGTGCCAGCAGCTTAGCCCGGGAGTCCCAGTACTTC.

This clonotype was detected ten times or more. This chain connects TRBV5-6 to TRBJ2-1; 8 bases agree with TRBD1. Germline V gene lookup returns CDR1 SGHDT and CDR2 YYEEEE. Losses at the gene ends were 1 base for V and 6 bases for J; bases not matched to a gene: 9. CDR3 length: 16 residues. The DNA for the CDR3 is TGTGCCAGCAGCTTGTCAGGCAGGGGGCTCTCCAATGAGCAGTTCTTC. Translated, it gives CASSLSGRGLSNEQFF.

This chain joins TRBV18 and TRBJ1-1, with D possibly being TRBD1 (6 bases). V was trimmed by 4 bases and J by 6 bases, leaving 15 bases between them. This CDR3 spans 14 amino acids. CDR1 is KGHSH, CDR2 LQKENI, per germline. The CDR3 loop reads CASSQNRDTPEAFF. The CDR3 nucleotides are TGTGCCAGCTCACAGAACAGGGACACCCCTGAAGCTTTCTTT.

This chain uses TRBV7-9 with TRBJ2-7, with D unclear. Between the trimmed V and J ends, which lost 8 bases and 3 bases, there was a span of 14 bases. The CDR3 contains 13 residues. The germline V gene encodes CDR1 SEHNR and CDR2 FQNEAQ (reference sequence). The CDR3 bases are TGTGCCAGCGCAGTGGGATTGGGCTACGAGCAGTACTTC. This codes for CASAVGLGYEQYF. The variable domain in full, with the rest retrieved from reference TRBV7-9 and TRBJ2-7, is DTGVSQNPRHKITKRGQNVTFRCDPISEHNRLYWYRQTLGQGPEFLTYFQNEAQLEKSRLLSDRFSAERPKGSFSTLEIQRTEQGDSAMYLCASAVGLGYEQYFGPGTRLTVT.

The CDR3 sequence: CASARRGTDTQYF. The CDR3 coding sequence is TGTGCCAGTGCGCGGCGAGGGACAGATACGCAGTATTTT. This sequence joins TRBV19 and TRBJ2-3, with TRBD2 as a possible D gene (5 bases). CDR1 and CDR2 from the germline V gene are LNHDA and SQIVND (reference sequence). This CDR3 has 13 residues. The germline V and J ends were trimmed by 8 bases and 3 bases, with 12 bases remaining between them.

This chain joins TRBV14 and TRBJ1-5; D not certain. The length of the CDR3 is 16 residues. V was trimmed by 1 base and J by 0 bases, leaving 10 bases between them. Germline V gene data show CDR1 as SGHDN and CDR2 as FVKESK. The CDR3 protein is CASSQARRYSNQPQHF. Here the CDR3 DNA reads TGTGCCAGCAGCCAAGCTCGGAGATATAGCAATCAGCCCCAGCATTTT.

Ten or more counts support this clonotype. This rearrangement joins TRBV24-1 to TRBJ2-2; D is ambiguous. The CDR3 spans 11 residues. CDR1 and CDR2 from the germline V gene are KGHDR and SFDVKD. V lost 5 bases and J 4 bases, leaving 1 base between the germline ends. CDR3 bases: TGTGCCACCAGTGCCACCGGGGAGCTGTTTTTT. The encoded protein is CATSATGELFF.

This clonotype occurred many times. The rearrangement joins TRBV20-1 to TRBJ2-7; D is ambiguous. The CDR3 has 10 amino acids. V was pared by 7 bases and J by 6 bases, with 10 bases between. Germline V gene lookup returns CDR1 DFQATT and CDR2 SNEGSKA (reference sequence). The CDR3 nucleotides are TGCAGTGTTATAGATACCGAGCAGTACTTC. Its translation is CSVIDTEQYF.

Many counts were recorded for this clonotype. V gene TRBV5-1 combines with J gene TRBJ1-5; D is ambiguous. V was shortened by 4 bases and J by 2 bases, with 13 bases between the two germline ends. CDR3 size: 15 residues. Germline loops: CDR1 SGHRS, CDR2 YFSETQ. The CDR3 bases are TGCGCCAGCAGCCCTGGTGTCGCAGGCAATCAGCCCCAGCATTTT. Protein: CASSPGVAGNQPQHF.

This clonotype was recorded at least ten times. This chain connects TRBV7-9 to TRBJ1-1, with 7 bases fitting TRBD1. The V and J ends lost 4 bases and 1 base, in that order; junction bases with no gene match: 9. The CDR3 has 16 amino acids. CDR1 SEHNR and CDR2 FQNEAQ come from the germline V gene (reference sequence). In DNA form, the CDR3 reads TGTGCCAGCAGCTCCCCCTTTACAGGGGCGAACACTGAAGCTTTCTTT. Its translation: CASSSPFTGANTEAFF. The variable domain in full, with the rest retrieved from reference TRBV7-9 and TRBJ1-1, is DTGVSQNPRHKITKRGQNVTFRCDPISEHNRLYWYRQTLGQGPEFLTYFQNEAQLEKSRLLSDRFSAERPKGSFSTLEIQRTEQGDSAMYLCASSSPFTGANTEAFFGQGTRLTVV.

The rearrangement uses TRBV11-2 and TRBJ1-1; 7 bases map to TRBD1. Unmatched junction bases numbered 10, after V lost 4 bases and J lost 11 bases. Germline loops: CDR1 SGHAT, CDR2 FQNNGV. The length of the CDR3 is 13 residues. The CDR3 region is CASSYDRDGKAFF. Here the CDR3 DNA reads TGTGCCAGCAGCTACGACAGGGATGGGAAGGCTTTCTTT.

This clonotype was recorded at least ten times. The gene calls are TRBV12-3 or TRBV12-4 and TRBJ2-7, with 10 nucleotides matching TRBD2. The length of the CDR3 is 16 residues. Trimming at V came to 7 bases and at J to 3 bases, leaving 12 bases not matched to a gene. The CDR3 sequence is CASTRSSGGRYYEQYF. Written as DNA, the CDR3 is TGTGCCAGCACTCGATCTAGCGGGGGCCGATACTACGAGCAGTACTTC.

At least ten counts were recorded for this clonotype. This rearrangement joins TRBV5-1 to TRBJ2-5; 9 bases are shared with TRBD1. The germline V gene encodes CDR1 SGHRS and CDR2 YFSETQ. With 4 bases clipped from V and 4 bases from J, the junction kept 5 bases outside the gene matches. The CDR3 contains 14 residues. The CDR3, as DNA: TGCGCCAGCAGCACGGGACAGGGTTTAGAGACCCAGTACTTC. Protein sequence: CASSTGQGLETQYF.

This clonotype was seen more than once but under ten times. The chain uses TRBV6-1 and TRBJ2-5; the match to TRBD1 covers 7 bases. With V trimmed by 10 bases and J by 5 bases, 16 bases remained unmatched. The germline V gene encodes CDR1 MNHNS and CDR2 SASEGT. The CDR3 is 15 residues long. The CDR3 protein is CATLLRGYEKETQYF. The CDR3 coding sequence is TGTGCCACCCTACTCAGGGGGTATGAAAAGGAGACCCAGTACTTC.

This clonotype appeared a few times. V and J are TRBV7-2 and TRBJ2-5, with 7 bases that match TRBD1. The CDR3 spans 17 residues. Per the germline V gene, CDR1 is SGHTA and CDR2 is FQGNSA. V lost 2 bases to trimming and J lost 4 bases; unmatched junction nucleotides: 13. CDR3 in DNA: TGTGCCAGCAGCTTACCTCCTGGCCGACAGGGTGGAGAGACCCAGTACTTC. Translated: CASSLPPGRQGGETQYF.